These 8 T cell receptor beta chains share one sample of origin, sequenced in a study of T cells after yellow fever vaccination. TCRdb re-analysed the 5' RACE reads in MiXCR, keeping a single row per CDR3 protein. The sample includes 250,000 or so distinct CDR3 sequences, 3.6% of them seen just once. This specimen was PBMCs, taken 15 days after the yellow fever booster vaccination. The receptors originated from a young man who received the YFV17D yellow fever vaccine.

In this sample, this clonotype turned up many times. The chain recombines TRBV5-4 with TRBJ2-3; D gene uncertain. With 4 bases removed from V and 0 bases from J, the gap between germline ends came to 12 bases. The CDR3 is made up of 15 amino acids. The germline V gene encodes CDR1 SGHNT and CDR2 YYREEE (reference sequence). CDR3 in DNA: TGTGCCAGCAGCCCGCAGCAGATGAGCACAGATACGCAGTATTTT. Its protein is CASSPQQMSTDTQYF.

This clonotype was recorded many times. This rearrangement joins TRBV18 to TRBJ1-3; no clear D gene. The CDR3 covers 14 residues. Trimming shortened V by 3 bases and J by 3 bases, and 9 bases separated the two germline ends. Germline CDR1 and CDR2: KGHSH and LQKENI. CDR3 sequence: CASSPERGGNTIYF. The CDR3 nucleotides are TGTGCCAGCTCACCCGAACGGGGTGGAAACACCATATATTTT.

This clonotype was recorded at least ten times. The chain uses TRBV20-1 and TRBJ2-5, with 8 bases fitting TRBD1. Germline V lookup: CDR1 DFQATT, CDR2 SNEGSKA (reference sequence). The CDR3 has 15 amino acids. The V segment lost 3 bases and the J segment 1 base; nucleotides outside the gene matches: 7. The CDR3 is CSASGTGEFQETQYF. The CDR3 nucleotides read TGCAGTGCTAGTGGGACAGGCGAGTTCCAAGAGACCCAGTACTTC.

In its sample, this clonotype was seen many times. The rearrangement links TRBV24-1 to TRBJ2-1, with unresolved D. Trimming cost V 3 bases and J 7 bases, with 12 bases left between them. The CDR3 is 14 amino acids. The germline V gene has CDR1 KGHDR and CDR2 SFDVKD. CDR3 sequence reads: CATSDVRRVNEQFF. The CDR3 DNA follows: TGTGCCACCAGTGATGTACGTAGGGTGAATGAGCAGTTCTTC.

Many counts were recorded for this clonotype. This rearrangement joins TRBV19 to TRBJ2-7, with D hard to call. The V and J ends lost 4 bases and 2 bases respectively, with 15 bases between them. The V gene's germline CDR1 is LNHDA and CDR2 SQIVND (reference sequence). The CDR3 is made up of 15 amino acids. CDR3 sequence: CASSRATSQTYEQYF. In DNA form, the CDR3 reads TGTGCCAGTAGTAGGGCAACGAGCCAGACCTACGAGCAGTACTTC.

This clonotype showed up many times. The gene calls are TRBV20-1 and TRBJ1-1, with no clear D. The V and J ends lost 0 bases and 7 bases respectively, with 18 bases between them. The CDR3 extends over 15 amino acids. Germline loops: CDR1 DFQATT, CDR2 SNEGSKA (reference sequence). Here the CDR3 DNA reads TGCAGTGCTAGAGAGGACGGACTGTGGGCACATGAAGCTTTCTTT. The encoded protein is CSAREDGLWAHEAFF.

This clonotype came up many times. The J gene is TRBJ1-2, the V gene TRBV20-1; D perhaps matches TRBD1 (5 bases). The germline V gene has CDR1 DFQATT and CDR2 SNEGSKA (reference sequence). This CDR3 region has 11 residues. Trimming stripped 4 bases from V and 8 bases from J, with 11 bases between. CDR3 DNA sequence: TGCAGTGCTATACGGGGGAAGGGCTACACCTTC. It encodes CSAIRGKGYTF.

This clonotype was recorded at least ten times. The rearrangement links TRBV6-1 to TRBJ2-5; D might be TRBD1 or TRBD2, each matching 7 bases. The CDR3 contains 15 residues. With 2 bases removed from V and 4 bases from J, the gap between germline ends came to 14 bases. Germline V gives CDR1 MNHNS, CDR2 SASEGT. The CDR3 loop is CASSEYQGEGETQYF. DNA of the CDR3: TGTGCCAGCAGTGAATATCAGGGGGAGGGAGAGACCCAGTACTTC.